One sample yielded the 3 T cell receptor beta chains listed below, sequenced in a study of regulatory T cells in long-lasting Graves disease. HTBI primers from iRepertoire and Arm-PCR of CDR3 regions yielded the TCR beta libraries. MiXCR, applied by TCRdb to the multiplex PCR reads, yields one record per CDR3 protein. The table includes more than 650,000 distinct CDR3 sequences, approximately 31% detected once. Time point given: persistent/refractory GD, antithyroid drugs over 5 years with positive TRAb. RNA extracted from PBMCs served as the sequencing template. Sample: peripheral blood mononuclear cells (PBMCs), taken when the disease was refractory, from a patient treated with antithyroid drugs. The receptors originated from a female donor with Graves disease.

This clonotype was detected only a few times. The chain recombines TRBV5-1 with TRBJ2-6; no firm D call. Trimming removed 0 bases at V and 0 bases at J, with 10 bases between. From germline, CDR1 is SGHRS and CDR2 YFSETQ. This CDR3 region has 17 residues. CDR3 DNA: TGCGCCAGCAGCTTGGAAGGGATATCCTCTGGGGCCAACGTCCTGACTTTC. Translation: CASSLEGISSGANVLTF. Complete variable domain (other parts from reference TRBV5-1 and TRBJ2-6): KAGVTQTPRYLIKTRGQQVTLSCSPISGHRSVSWYQQTPGQGLQFLFEYFSETQRNKGNFPGRFSGRQFSNSRSEMNVSTLELGDSALYLCASSLEGISSGANVLTFGAGSRLTVL.

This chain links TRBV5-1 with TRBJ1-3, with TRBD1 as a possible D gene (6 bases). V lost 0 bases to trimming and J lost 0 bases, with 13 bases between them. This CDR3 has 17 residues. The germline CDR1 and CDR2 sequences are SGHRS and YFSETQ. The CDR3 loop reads CASSLEGVSLSGNTIYF. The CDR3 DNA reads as TGCGCCAGCAGCTTGGAGGGGGTATCCCTCTCTGGAAACACCATATATTTT.

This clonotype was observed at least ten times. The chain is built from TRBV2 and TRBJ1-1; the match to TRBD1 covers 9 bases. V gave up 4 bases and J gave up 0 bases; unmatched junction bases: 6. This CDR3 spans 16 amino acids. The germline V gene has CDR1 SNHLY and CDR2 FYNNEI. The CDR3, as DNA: TGTGCCAGCAGTGCAGAACAGGGGGCGGTGAACACTGAAGCTTTCTTT. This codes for CASSAEQGAVNTEAFF.